The subject of this entry is one T cell receptor (beta chain). Its antigen target is currently unknown. No much larger clone exists at a distance of one base, and base qualities are not known. The CDR3 goes from the cysteine to the phenylalanine over 15 residues. CDR3 DNA only is kept here, 45 bases in frame from base 1. CDR1 is given as MRHNA and CDR2 as SNTAGT, both from the germline V gene. Between the V and J ends, shortened by 4 bases and 6 bases respectively, the junction contains 16 bases. The donors belonged to the validation cohort of about 120 subjects, which was separate from the approximately 680-subject first cohort. This entry belongs to a study of cytomegalovirus exposure and HLA in healthy donors (dated by TCRdb to about 2017). For context, the study as a whole: According to a later analysis, the approximately 130 validation repertoires were produced on the same platform as the approximately 600 repertoires of the first cohort. Along with the roughly 670-subject first cohort, a separate validation cohort of over a hundred different subjects was used. To predict cytomegalovirus infection status, the study brought together high-throughput TCR immunosequencing, statistical association of individual TCRs with disease status, and machine learning. The study was designed to test whether signatures of past pathogen exposure could be identified by cataloging public T cell receptors. Here is what the overall study found, with its caveats: The authors suggested that the approach could potentially be generalized to other disease states and immunological phenotypes. In both the original and validation cohorts, the classifier was reported to diagnose cytomegalovirus status with high specificity and sensitivity. The study gave a list of 150 to 200 TCR beta chains associated with cytomegalovirus. Of the cluster scores, about 94% were above 0 in a later analysis, which found that TCRs clustered in the first cohort also tended to co-occur in the 95 to 150 validation repertoires. In vitro tests confirmed that three of the cytomegalovirus-associated TCR beta chains recognize cytomegalovirus antigens. All 130 or so repertoires were used to score co-occurrence in the validation cohort in a later analysis, because that analysis had no HLA typing for the cohort. Most TCR sequences were observed very rarely across donors, whereas some public TCRs were present in many individuals.

Library creation used the immunoSEQ multiplex PCR assay. The authors processed their data as follows. A statistical classification framework was built for diagnosing cytomegalovirus status from the catalog of TCR beta chain sequences. TCRdb took over this immuneACCESS table, retaining in-frame rearrangements with V and J assigned. Such tables are incomplete; in checked studies, under half of the missing clones stem from an unresolved V gene, and the remainder is unexplained. That table furnishes V, J and clone size, whereas the DNA furnished D and trimming. For this sample the table gives 110,000 to 150,000 clones, of which about 94% were detected only once. The ten largest account for approximately 2% of the sample.

Specimen: PBMCs. This receptor was obtained from a man aged 18-30 years in good health and CMV-seropositive. The sequence is built from TRBV6-4 and TRBJ2-1; 5 matching bases give a weak D call of TRBD2. Here the CDR3 is given as CASSAVAGDPNEQFF. The DNA sequence is given as TGTGCCAGCAGTGCGGTGGCGGGCGACCCCAATGAGCAGTTCTTC.